This T cell receptor beta chain was identified during a study of human T cells and chemical hapten exposure. Authors' data handling: Sample-level TCR yields exhibited a median of roughly 96,000, with a range of about 20,000 to 750,000. TCRdb re-derived calls from the RACE reads in MiXCR, one entry per CDR3 protein. The V and J calls follow TCRdb's processing rather than the paper's. The table has some 110,000 distinct CDR3 sequences, roughly 12% seen once. The CDR3 consists of 15 residues. After removal of 5 bases from V and 2 bases from J, the junction contained 9 bases not matched to a gene. Germline V CDR1 and CDR2: SGHTA, FQGNSA. Study outcomes and limitations: There was no change with DPC sensitization in TCRs above 1 in 1000 frequency. Significantly more large CDR3 similarity clusters arose among expanded TCRs than among controls.

Time point here: patch test 1, 2 weeks after DPC sensitization. Stated treatment: therapeutic diphenylcyclopropenone sensitization with weekly scalp DPC. Notes on this clonotype: Its antigen remains unknown.

This specimen consisted of whole blood, obtained in connection with sensitization to the hapten diphenylcyclopropenone (DPC). The clonotype was recovered from a woman between 50 and 59 years old with alopecia areata. Some clones in this sample may be carry-over from other donors' samples. The chain recombines TRBV7-2 with TRBJ2-7; the match to TRBD2 covers 7 bases. The CDR3 coding sequence is TGTGCCAGCAGCCCCAGCGGGACTCAGACCTACGAGCAGTACTTC. This codes for CASSPSGTQTYEQYF.